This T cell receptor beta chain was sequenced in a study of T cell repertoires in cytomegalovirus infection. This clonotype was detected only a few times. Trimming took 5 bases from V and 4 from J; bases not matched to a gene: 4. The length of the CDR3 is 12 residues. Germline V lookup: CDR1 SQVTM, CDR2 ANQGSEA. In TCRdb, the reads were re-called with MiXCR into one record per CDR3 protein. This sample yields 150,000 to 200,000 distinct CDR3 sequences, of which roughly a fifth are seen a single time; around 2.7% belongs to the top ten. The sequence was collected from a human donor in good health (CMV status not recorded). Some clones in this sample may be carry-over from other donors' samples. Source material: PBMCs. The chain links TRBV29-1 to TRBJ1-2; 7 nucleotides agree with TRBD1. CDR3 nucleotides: TGCAGCGTTCAAGCAGGGGGCTATGGCTACACCTTC. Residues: CSVQAGGYGYTF.